This TCR beta chain is from a study of T cell repertoires in cytomegalovirus infection. Study background: CMV infection together with matching HLA type was indicated by public TCR beta signatures. Study-wide points: In two of eight donors, the top clonotype was HLA-C-restricted CMV-specific. Carriers of CMV plus the relevant HLA were identified by cumulative public TCR beta family frequency.

The CDR3 loop spans 13 amino acids. With V trimmed by 5 bases and J by 2 bases, 2 bases remained unmatched. Germline CDR1 and CDR2: MDHEN and SYDVKM. This clonotype was counted between two and nine times. What it binds is unknown. In TCRdb, the reads were re-called with MiXCR into one record per CDR3 protein. There are some 450,000 distinct CDR3 sequences in the sample; about 33% occur only once, and approximately 14% lies in the top ten. The TCR originated in a human donor in good health (CMV status not recorded). Some clones in this sample may be carry-over from other donors' samples. J is TRBJ2-7 and V is TRBV28, with TRBD2 matching over 8 bases. Sample: PBMCs. CDR3 DNA sequence: TGTGCCAGCAGTATTAGCGGGGCCTACGAGCAGTACTTC. Protein product: CASSISGAYEQYF.